The rows below give T cell receptor beta chains drawn from one sample of a study of cytomegalovirus exposure and HLA in healthy donors. Produced via immunoSEQ multiplex PCR; TCRdb's table is partial and in-frame only. The table records under 200,000 clones, approximately 72% of them present only once. The specimen was PBMCs. The receptors come from a female donor in good health and CMV-seronegative. The conserved cysteine and the conserved F or W are not part of the CDR3 here. Rows give clone size only sometimes, using once, few, many, or a class for an expanded clone.

once | TRBV6-1 | ASNLVLEQY
NA | TRBV18 | ASSPGREEKLF
NA | TRBV6-5 | ASSSYRGPYGYT
NA | TRBV19 | ASSITERPYEQY
few | TRBV27 | ASSPLPGELF
NA | TRBV7-9 | ASSPNPSGIAKNIQY
NA | TRBV7-7 | ASSSRGTPNEQF
NA | TRBV30 | AWSVSGDYGYT
NA | TRBV12-5 | ASGFQGSDEKLF
NA | TRBV9 | ASNKLAGGTDTQY
NA | TRBV28 | ASSLGGAGIYEQY
NA | TRBV7-2 | ASSVLAGGPADEQF
NA | TRBV5-4 | ASSLLGGTEAF
NA | TRBV29-1 | SGHKVVNTEAF
NA | TRBV15 | ATSKPGTVYEQY
once | TRBV27 | ASSVTGGDEQF
few | TRBV2 | ASSGSGYSNQPQH
NA | TRBV28 | ASSPGQEPTEAF
NA | TRBV7-9 | ASSPDRATDTQY
NA | TRBV7-9 | ASSLPRRGTSADTQY
NA | TRBV6-5 | ASRRQAPLYEQY
NA | TRBV19 | ASSIESRGTGELF
NA | TRBV6-1 | ASILAGGRTEQF
NA | TRBV10-3 | AISDAGGLADTQY
NA | TRBV28 | ASSIAGGLSYEQY
NA | TRBV6-6 | ASGQGDYEQY
NA | TRBV21-1 | ASSKRARDRVKDTQY
NA | TRBV30 | AWSVRGYEQY
NA | TRBV28 | ASSPDRSQPQH
NA | TRBV5-8 | ASSLTGLGNTEAF
NA | TRBV4-2 | ASSQEDQGTYEQY
NA | TRBV12-5 | ASGLGPVDTQY
NA | TRBV30 | AWETNTETQY
NA | TRBV6-5 | ASSPGSFGYT
few | TRBV4-3 | ASSHGSGKRNTDTQY
NA | TRBV5-1 | ASSARGASTDTQY
NA | TRBV4-1 | ASSPDRNYGYT
NA | TRBV5-5 | ASSPASGSTDTQY
NA | TRBV4-1 | ASSLDSRQRIQY
NA | TRBV4-3 | ASSQEASGGGYT
NA | TRBV6-1 | ASSEGWGTGSAF
once | TRBV9 | ASSPVGQGAAGGYT
NA | TRBV6-5 | ASRPQRGNQPQH
NA | TRBV28 | ASSLFGQDSYT
few | TRBV10-3 | AIKASGEADTQY
NA | TRBV7-2 | ASRGAQETQY
NA | TRBV30 | AWSVRGAAISSYEQY
NA | TRBV15 | ATSRGGAGDTGELF
NA | TRBV27 | ASRYRDGGYT
few | TRBV7-3 | ASSRYGGYNEQF
NA | TRBV4-2 | ASSPRTSSGEQY
NA | TRBV19 | ASSDLDTVVKPQH
NA | TRBV4-3 | ASSQEITGRGAF